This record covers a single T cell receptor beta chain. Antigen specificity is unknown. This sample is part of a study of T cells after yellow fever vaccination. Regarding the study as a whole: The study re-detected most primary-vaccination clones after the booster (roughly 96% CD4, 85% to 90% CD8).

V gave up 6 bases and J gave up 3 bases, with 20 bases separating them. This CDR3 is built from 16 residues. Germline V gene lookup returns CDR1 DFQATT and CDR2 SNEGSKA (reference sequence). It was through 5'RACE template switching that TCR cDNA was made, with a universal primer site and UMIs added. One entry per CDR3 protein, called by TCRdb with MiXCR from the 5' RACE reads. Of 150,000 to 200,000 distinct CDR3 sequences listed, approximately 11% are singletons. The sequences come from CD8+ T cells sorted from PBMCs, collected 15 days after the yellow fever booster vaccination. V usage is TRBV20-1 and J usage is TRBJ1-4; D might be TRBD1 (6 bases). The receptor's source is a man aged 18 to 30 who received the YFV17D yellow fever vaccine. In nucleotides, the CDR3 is TGCAGTGCCGAGCATGGCCAGGGGTTTCCTAATGAAAAACTGTTTTTT. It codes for CSAEHGQGFPNEKLFF.